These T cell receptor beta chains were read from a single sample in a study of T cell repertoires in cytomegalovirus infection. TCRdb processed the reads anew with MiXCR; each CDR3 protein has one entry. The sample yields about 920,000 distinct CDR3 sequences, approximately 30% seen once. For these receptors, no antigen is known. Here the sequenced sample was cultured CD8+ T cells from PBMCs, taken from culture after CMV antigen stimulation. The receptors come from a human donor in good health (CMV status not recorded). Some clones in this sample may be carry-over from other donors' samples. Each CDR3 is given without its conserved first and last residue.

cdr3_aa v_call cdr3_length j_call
ASRTIVSSKNIQY TRBV6-2/TRBV6-3 13 TRBJ2-4
ANRAHSTDTQY TRBV28 11 TRBJ2-3
ASSEYLGNRYGYT TRBV25-1 13 TRBJ1-2
ASSPDVGGKTQY TRBV13 12 TRBJ2-5
ASTFSGQGGPYEQY TRBV12-3/TRBV12-4 14 TRBJ2-7
ASSQDTAGDLLTGELF TRBV4-1 16 TRBJ2-2
ASSLGPGRSNQPQH TRBV13 14 TRBJ1-5
ASSPDGSSYEQY TRBV12-3/TRBV12-4 12 TRBJ2-7
SAGLQGSTDTQY TRBV20-1 12 TRBJ2-3
ASSEGQGVQPQH TRBV7-9 12 TRBJ1-5
ASSLDGARYRGELF TRBV6-2/TRBV6-3 14 TRBJ2-2
ASSEWSGLGTDTQY TRBV2 14 TRBJ2-3